A single sample gave rise to the 20 T cell receptor beta chains below, sequenced in a study of vaccination effects on CD4 cells after COVID-19. It was after roughly ten days of culture that CD4+ T cells were isolated. Participants received two doses of either the BNT162b2 or mRNA-1273 vaccine. No cognate antigen is known for these TCRs. Repertoires were generated with immunoSEQ multiplex PCR, while TCRdb's copy carries only in-frame clones and drops some. The table records around 62,000 clones, 74% of them present only once. Sample: CD4+ T cells from PBMCs cultured without peptide, taken after COVID-19 vaccination. The source of these receptors is a human donor who received a COVID-19 vaccine.

The chain joins TRBV6-5 to TRBJ2-3, with D possibly matching TRBD2 (6 bases). CDR3 length equals 14 residues. Germline assignment: CDR1 MNHEY and CDR2 SVGAGI. Trimming removed 0 bases from V and 2 bases from J, with 6 bases in between. This chain's CDR3 is CASSYSDYTDTQYF. The CDR3 region has the DNA TGTGCCAGCAGTTACTCGGACTACACAGATACGCAGTATTTT.

The CDR3 reads CAWSAAGELFF. In nucleotides, the CDR3 is TGTGCCTGGAGTGCGGCCGGGGAGCTGTTTTTT. The rearrangement uses TRBV30 and TRBJ2-2; D gene uncertain. V was shortened by 1 base and J by 6 bases, with 3 bases between the two germline ends. Germline lookup yields CDR1 GTSNPN and CDR2 SVGIG (reference sequence). CDR3 length: 11 amino acids.

V usage is TRBV19 and J usage is TRBJ2-1, with D perhaps given as TRBD1 or TRBD2 (5 bases each). Germline lookup yields CDR1 LNHDA and CDR2 SQIVND (reference sequence). CDR3 length equals 16 residues. V was cut by 4 bases and J by 7 bases, with 20 bases left in between. CDR3 sequence reads: CASSRYAGAPSNEQFF. Written as DNA, the CDR3 is TGTGCCAGTAGTAGATATGCCGGGGCCCCCTCGAATGAGCAGTTCTTC.

This rearrangement joins TRBV30 to TRBJ2-1, with TRBD2 identical over 9 bases. Germline assignment: CDR1 GTSNPN and CDR2 SVGIG (reference sequence). The CDR3 runs to 15 residues. CDR3 sequence: CATSRGGAIYNEQFF. As DNA, the CDR3 is TGTGCTACCTCACGCGGGGGGGCCATCTACAATGAGCAGTTCTTC.

This clone occurred a few times. J is TRBJ1-4 and V is TRBV5-1; no clear D. CDR1 SGHRS and CDR2 YFSETQ come from the germline V gene. This CDR3 has 15 residues. V dropped 1 base and J dropped 0 bases, with 7 bases sitting between them. CDR3: CASSLNQATNEKLFF. In nucleotides, the CDR3 is TGCGCCAGCAGCTTGAACCAGGCAACTAATGAAAAACTGTTTTTT. Full variable domain (missing parts from reference TRBV5-1 and TRBJ1-4): KAGVTQTPRYLIKTRGQQVTLSCSPISGHRSVSWYQQTPGQGLQFLFEYFSETQRNKGNFPGRFSGRQFSNSRSEMNVSTLELGDSALYLCASSLNQATNEKLFFGSGTQLSVL.

The V gene is TRBV2, the J gene TRBJ1-1, with a weak D call TRBD1 (5 bases). V lost 8 bases and J lost 6, with 10 bases in between. The CDR3 extends over 11 amino acids. Germline V gene lookup returns CDR1 SNHLY and CDR2 FYNNEI. The CDR3 sequence: CASALGAEAFF. The CDR3 nucleotides read TGTGCCAGCGCCCTGGGGGCTGAAGCTTTCTTT.

This chain links TRBV28 with TRBJ2-3; D is perhaps TRBD2 (6 bases). Germline CDR1 MDHEN, CDR2 SYDVKM. Trimming shortened V by 5 bases and J by 4 bases, and 13 bases separated the two germline ends. This CDR3 region has 14 residues. The CDR3 region is CASSLPGLADTQYF. In DNA form, the CDR3 reads TGTGCCAGCAGTCTCCCGGGACTGGCAGATACGCAGTATTTT.

This chain uses TRBV2 with TRBJ1-5; TRBD1 matches at 7 bases. Trimming cost V 4 bases and J 3 bases; bases outside gene matches: 3. The CDR3 is 14 amino acids. Germline CDR1 is SNHLY and CDR2 is FYNNEI. CDR3 sequence (DNA): TGTGCCAGCAGTGGACAGGGACTCAATCAGCCCCAGCATTTT. Translated, it gives CASSGQGLNQPQHF.

V usage is TRBV4-1 and J usage is TRBJ1-2; TRBD1 is a possible D gene (5 bases). The CDR3 contains 15 residues. The V gene lost 7 bases and the J gene lost 5 bases, with 20 bases spanning the gap. The germline gives CDR1 MGHRA, CDR2 YSYEKL. The CDR3 loop is CASKLQTGTSYGYTF. As DNA, the CDR3 is TGCGCCAGCAAACTACAGACCGGGACTTCTTATGGCTACACCTTC.

V gene TRBV19 combines with J gene TRBJ2-2; tentatively, D is TRBD1 or TRBD2 (6 bases each). This CDR3 region has 15 residues. CDR1 is LNHDA, CDR2 SQIVND, per germline (reference sequence). Trimming stripped 6 bases from V and 5 bases from J, with 16 bases between. The CDR3 loop is CASRTGRGLTGELFF. The CDR3 nucleotides read TGTGCCAGTAGAACGGGCAGGGGACTTACCGGGGAGCTGTTTTTT. Together with reference TRBV19 and TRBJ2-2, the CDR3 gives the full variable domain: DGGITQSPKYLFRKEGQNVTLSCEQNLNHDAMYWYRQDPGQGLRLIYYSQIVNDFQKGDIAEGYSVSREKKESFPLTVTSAQKNPTAFYLCASRTGRGLTGELFFGEGSRLTVL.

A single count supports this clone. The chain uses TRBV7-2 and TRBJ1-4; 8 bases fit TRBD1. Germline assignment: CDR1 SGHTA and CDR2 FQGNSA. The CDR3 is 14 residues long. V shed 4 bases and J 8 bases; nucleotides not matched to a gene: 6. The CDR3 DNA sequence: TGTGCCAGCAGCTCCAGGACAGGGTTAGAAAAACTGTTTTTT. This translates into CASSSRTGLEKLFF.

For the CDR3, the DNA is TGTGCCAGCAGCGCGACGCTCGGGGTTCAAATGAACACTGAAGCTTTCTTT. Its protein product is CASSATLGVQMNTEAFF. J is TRBJ1-1 and V is TRBV5-6; no definite D call. The CDR3 has 17 residues. Between the trimmed V and J ends, which lost 4 bases and 0 bases, there was a span of 19 bases. Germline V gives CDR1 SGHDT, CDR2 YYEEEE.

The V gene is TRBV9, the J gene TRBJ2-5; D not certain. Germline V gene sequence: CDR1 SGDLS, CDR2 YYNGEE. The V gene lost 0 bases and the J gene lost 5 bases, with 8 bases spanning the gap. The CDR3 has 13 amino acids. The CDR3 nucleotides read TGTGCCAGCAGCGTAGAGGGCTGGGAGACCCAGTACTTC. Encoded protein: CASSVEGWETQYF.

The V call is TRBV6-5, the J call TRBJ2-5, with 8 nucleotides matching TRBD2. CDR3 length: 14 residues. Germline CDR1 is MNHEY and CDR2 is SVGAGI. V shed 8 bases, J shed 5 bases, and the junction held 10 bases outside the gene matches. CDR3 in amino acids: CASQRGGTGETQYF. The CDR3 DNA is TGTGCCAGCCAGCGCGGGGGGACGGGCGAGACCCAGTACTTC.

This clone has only a few counts. The chain has TRBV25-1 and TRBJ1-1; D is unresolved. Germline V gives CDR1 MGHDK, CDR2 SYGVNS. This CDR3 has 14 residues. With 3 bases removed from V and 1 base from J, the gap between germline ends came to 9 bases. The CDR3 nucleotides read TGTGCCAGCAGTGATGGTCTGAGGAACACTGAAGCTTTCTTT. This translates into CASSDGLRNTEAFF.

V and J are TRBV6-5 and TRBJ1-3; D possibly corresponds to TRBD1 (6 bases). The CDR3 is 15 amino acids. V dropped 7 bases and J dropped 1 base, with 14 bases sitting between them. Germline loops: CDR1 MNHEY, CDR2 SVGAGI. The CDR3 loop is CASTSYTGSGNTIYF. The CDR3 coding sequence is TGTGCCAGCACTTCATACACAGGGTCTGGAAACACCATATATTTT.

The J gene is TRBJ2-6, the V gene TRBV7-2; 7 bases agree with TRBD2. The CDR3 sequence is 17 residues long. Losses at the gene ends were 0 bases for V and 0 bases for J; bases not matched to a gene: 2. Germline lookup yields CDR1 SGHTA and CDR2 FQGNSA. This chain's CDR3 is CASSLASGNSGANVLTF. Here the CDR3 DNA reads TGTGCCAGCAGCTTAGCGAGCGGGAACTCTGGGGCCAACGTCCTGACTTTC.

The J gene is TRBJ2-7, the V gene TRBV7-2; 8 bases are a match to TRBD1. Unmatched junction bases numbered 8, after V lost 3 bases and J lost 4 bases. The germline gives CDR1 SGHTA, CDR2 FQGNSA. This CDR3 is 15 amino acids long. The CDR3 region has the DNA TGTGCCAGCAGCTTGAAAGGACAGGGTCTTTACGAGCAGTACGTC. Amino acids: CASSLKGQGLYEQYV.

This chain uses TRBV6-5 with TRBJ2-1, with 11 bases identical to TRBD2. After removal of 6 bases from V and 4 bases from J, the junction contained 5 bases not matched to a gene. The CDR3 consists of 15 residues. The V gene's germline CDR1 is MNHEY and CDR2 SVGAGI. CDR3 nucleotide sequence: TGTGCCAGCAGGAAGGGACTAGCGGAGTACAATGAGCAGTTCTTC. Translated: CASRKGLAEYNEQFF.

V and J are TRBV27 and TRBJ1-4; no firm D call. The CDR3 runs 15 residues. Trimming shortened V by 6 bases and J by 0 bases, and 11 bases separated the two germline ends. CDR1 and CDR2 from the germline V gene are MNHEY and SMNVEV (reference sequence). This CDR3 reads CASRLIGATNEKLFF. CDR3 DNA: TGTGCCAGCAGGCTGATTGGGGCAACTAATGAAAAACTGTTTTTT.